This paragraph reports one T cell receptor beta chain. Its cognate antigen is unknown. CDR1 LNHDA and CDR2 SQIVND come from the germline V gene (reference sequence). Trimming at V came to 1 base and at J to 4 bases, leaving 12 bases not matched to a gene. The CDR3 is 17 residues long. PCR primers comprised 60 Vbeta and 13 Jbeta primers. Clones were sequenced by immunoSEQ multiplex PCR, and TCRdb holds only the in-frame ones, with some missing. This table has some 130,000 clones, 65% to 70% appearing once. The source of the sample is a study of cytomegalovirus exposure and HLA in healthy donors. Study-level findings and limits: CMV serostatus was the sole immune exposure data available. Most of the CMV-associated TCR beta chains (in a later analysis) appeared to be HLA-restricted. The HLA-A and HLA-B alleles of most subjects were reportedly predicted accurately from TCR beta sequences.

Input material: PBMCs. The chain recombines TRBV19 with TRBJ1-2, with 7 bases that match TRBD1. This TCR was sampled from a human donor in good health. The DNA of the CDR3 is TGTGCCAGTAGTATAGTAGGAGCACAGGGGCTCGGCTATGGCTACACCTTC. As protein: CASSIVGAQGLGYGYTF.